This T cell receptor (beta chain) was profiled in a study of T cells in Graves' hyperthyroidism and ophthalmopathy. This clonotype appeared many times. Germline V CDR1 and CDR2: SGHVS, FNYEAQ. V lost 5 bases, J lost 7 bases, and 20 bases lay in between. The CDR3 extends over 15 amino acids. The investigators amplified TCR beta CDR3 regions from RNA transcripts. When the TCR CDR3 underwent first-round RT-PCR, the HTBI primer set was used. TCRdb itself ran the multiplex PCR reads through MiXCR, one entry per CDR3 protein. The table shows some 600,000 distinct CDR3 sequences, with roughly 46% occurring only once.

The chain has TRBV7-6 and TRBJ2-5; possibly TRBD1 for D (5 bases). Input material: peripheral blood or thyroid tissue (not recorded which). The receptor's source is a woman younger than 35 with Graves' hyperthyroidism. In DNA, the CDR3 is TGTGCCAGCAGCCCCGTGGGCCAGGGATTGGGGACCCAGTACTTC. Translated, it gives CASSPVGQGLGTQYF.